Sequencing of this T cell receptor beta chain was carried out in a study of OX40 agonist ivuxolimab in advanced cancers. Study-level background: At doses from 0.01 to 10 mg/kg, patients were given intravenous ivuxolimab every 2 weeks.

Some clones are missing from TCRdb's copy, which holds only in-frame ones; the method was immunoSEQ multiplex PCR. The sample gives 90,000 to 100,000 clones, approximately 88% of which show up once; 0.5% is in the top ten. The CDR3 sequence is 15 residues long. Findings of the study overall: Clonal expansion was among the lowest in partial responders at 0.1-3.0 mg/kg, especially CD8+. Low normalized T-cell clonal expansion was also seen in some nonresponders. CD8+ T cells showed, on average, more clonal expansion than CD4+ cells.

This clone was seen only a few times. Its antigen is still unknown. Here the sequenced sample was CD4+ or CD8+ T cells sorted from blood, taken in a trial of the OX40 agonist ivuxolimab. The J gene is TRBJ2-7, the V gene TRBV21-1; TRBD2, the D gene given by the table, was not confirmed from the DNA. TRBV21-1 is marked as a pseudogene. This receptor was identified in an adult with an advanced solid tumor such as melanoma, head and neck, liver or kidney cancer. The CDR3 loop is CASRGSASGAYEQYF. The DNA of the CDR3 is TGTGCCAGCAGGGGAAGTGCTAGCGGGGCTTACGAGCAGTACTTC.